This T cell receptor (beta chain) stems from a study of cytomegalovirus exposure and HLA in healthy donors. Study summary: The same platform was used for the 120 or so validation repertoires as for the roughly 670 first-cohort repertoires, as reported in a later analysis. Study outcomes and limitations: According to a subsequent analysis, TCR clusters identified in the first cohort showed a tendency to co-occur across the roughly 120 validation repertoires.

In the case of this clone: Its target is unknown.

The ends were cut back, 0 bases at V and 2 bases at J, with 5 bases in the middle. CDR1 and CDR2 (germline): MNHEY, SMNVEV (reference sequence). The CDR3 runs 13 residues. Libraries were prepared by immunoSEQ multiplex PCR; TCRdb keeps only in-frame clonotypes and omits some of them. The repertoire consists of about 200,000 clones, with roughly 85% occurring once and the leading ten covering around 5.6%. The sample comprised PBMCs. The chain recombines TRBV27 with TRBJ2-7, with D unclear. The TCR sequence derives from a woman aged 18-29 years in good health and CMV-seronegative. CDR3 in DNA: TGTGCCAGCAGTTTATCGACCCCCTACGAGCAGTACTTC. This codes for CASSLSTPYEQYF.